These 17 T cell receptor beta chains were all obtained from the same sample, sequenced in a study of cytomegalovirus exposure and HLA in healthy donors. The PCR made use of 60 Vbeta and 13 Jbeta primers. TCRdb's copy holds only in-frame clones and misses some; the assay was immunoSEQ multiplex PCR. Among some 140,000 clones, 75% were seen once, and the ten largest hold roughly 3%. What was sequenced was PBMCs. Receptor source: a man younger than 45 in good health and CMV-seronegative.

CDR3 bases: TGTGCCTGGAGTGTGATAGGGGTCAACTACGAGCAGTACTTC. The encoded protein is CAWSVIGVNYEQYF. V usage is TRBV30 and J usage is TRBJ2-7; tentative D call: TRBD1 (5 bases). Trimming shortened V by 0 bases and J by 3 bases, and 12 bases separated the two germline ends. The CDR3 is 14 residues long. Looked up from germline, CDR1 is GTSNPN and CDR2 is SVGIG (reference sequence).

In the case of this clone: A junction end diverges from the germline sequence, so it may reflect a read error. V usage is TRBV6-6 and J usage is TRBJ1-2, with 9 positions matching TRBD1. The CDR3 has 15 amino acids. CDR1 is MNHNY, CDR2 SVGAGI, per germline (reference sequence). This chain's CDR3 is CASSYGGQGSDGYTF. The DNA for the CDR3 is TGTGCTAGCAGTTACGGGGGACAGGGTTCTGATGGCTACACCTTC.

This clone was found a few times. The V gene is TRBV5-1, the J gene TRBJ2-5; D is perhaps TRBD2 (5 bases). Deletions cut 2 bases from V and 4 bases from J, with 15 bases between. This CDR3 region has 15 residues. Germline V gene lookup returns CDR1 SGHRS and CDR2 YFSETQ. The CDR3 DNA sequence: TGCGCCAGCAGCTTATTCTGGTCTGAGGGAGAGACCCAGTACTTC. It codes for CASSLFWSEGETQYF.

The V gene is TRBV4-3, the J gene TRBJ1-4; D is possibly TRBD1 (5 bases). Germline CDR1 LGHNA, CDR2 YSLEER. CDR3 length: 15 amino acids. Trimming pared 5 bases from V and 5 bases from J, leaving 15 bases between. In DNA, the CDR3 is TGCGCCAGCAGCGTACACAGGTACGGAAATGAAAAACTGTTTTTT. Translating gives CASSVHRYGNEKLFF.

This chain links TRBV10-3 with TRBJ1-2; no definite D call. The V end lost 2 bases, the J end lost 3 bases, and 10 bases lay between the germline ends. The CDR3 sequence is 14 residues long. Germline V gene data show CDR1 as ENHRY and CDR2 as SYGVKD. CDR3 sequence (DNA): TGTGCCATCAGTGAGAGTGGGCCGGACTATGGCTACACCTTC. It yields the protein CAISESGPDYGYTF.

This chain links TRBV30 with TRBJ1-1, with 11 bases aligning to TRBD1. The length of the CDR3 is 14 residues. Per germline, CDR1 GTSNPN and CDR2 SVGIG (reference sequence). Trimming removed 2 bases from V and 6 bases from J; junction bases left unmatched: 5. This CDR3 is CAWSLGTGGSEAFF. CDR3 DNA sequence: TGTGCCTGGAGTTTGGGGACAGGGGGGTCTGAAGCTTTCTTT. The full variable domain, rest sourced from reference TRBV30 and TRBJ1-1, is SQTIHQWPATLVQPVGSPLSLECTVEGTSNPNLYWYRQAAGRGLQLLFYSVGIGQISSEVPQNLSASRPQDRQFILSSKKLLLSDSGFYLCAWSLGTGGSEAFFGQGTRLTVV.

The chain employs TRBV6-1 and TRBJ1-5; D is perhaps TRBD1 (6 bases). Trimming removed 2 bases from V and 8 bases from J, with 25 bases in between. Germline CDR1 MNHNS, CDR2 SASEGT. The CDR3 covers 18 residues. The CDR3 protein is CASSEYPTVPVTGEPQHF. For the CDR3, the DNA is TGTGCCAGCAGTGAATACCCGACAGTGCCGGTGACAGGTGAGCCCCAGCATTTT.

This chain links TRBV19 with TRBJ2-7; D is perhaps TRBD1 (5 bases). This CDR3 region has 14 residues. Trimming took 4 bases from V and 0 from J, leaving 10 bases between them. The germline CDR1 and CDR2 sequences are LNHDA and SQIVND (reference sequence). CDR3 sequence (DNA): TGTGCCAGTAGTAGACAGATGAGCTCCTACGAGCAGTACTTC. It specifies CASSRQMSSYEQYF. Full variable domain (missing parts from reference TRBV19 and TRBJ2-7): DGGITQSPKYLFRKEGQNVTLSCEQNLNHDAMYWYRQDPGQGLRLIYYSQIVNDFQKGDIAEGYSVSREKKESFPLTVTSAQKNPTAFYLCASSRQMSSYEQYFGPGTRLTVT.

The chain carries TRBV2 and TRBJ2-7; 12 nucleotides line up with TRBD2. Unmatched junction bases numbered 6, after V lost 7 bases and J lost 2 bases. Germline-derived CDR1 and CDR2 are SNHLY and FYNNEI. The CDR3 has 15 amino acids. The CDR3 nucleotides read TGTGCCAGCAAGACTAGCGGGAGAAAACCCTACGAGCAGTACTTC. Its translation is CASKTSGRKPYEQYF. The entire variable domain, with the rest obtained from reference TRBV2 and TRBJ2-7, is as follows: EPEVTQTPSHQVTQMGQEVILRCVPISNHLYFYWYRQILGQKVEFLVSFYNNEISEKSEIFDDQFSVERPDGSNFTLKIRSTKLEDSAMYFCASKTSGRKPYEQYFGPGTRLTVT.

CDR3 nucleotides: TGCAGCGACCGGACAGGGCATATTGAAGCTTTCTTT. Residues: CSDRTGHIEAFF. This chain links TRBV29-1 with TRBJ1-1; 8 bases fit TRBD1. The CDR3 length is 12 residues. V gave up 7 bases and J gave up 7 bases; unmatched junction bases: 8. Germline V gives CDR1 SQVTM, CDR2 ANQGSEA.

V usage is TRBV5-4 and J usage is TRBJ2-1; 10 bases fit TRBD2. V lost 4 bases and J lost 8; bases outside the gene matches: 12. Germline V CDR1 and CDR2: SGHNT, YYREEE (reference sequence). CDR3 length equals 16 residues. This chain's CDR3 is CASSLWTSGPLDEQFF. The CDR3 DNA follows: TGTGCCAGCAGCCTCTGGACTAGCGGACCCCTAGATGAGCAGTTCTTC.

With regard to this clone: Sequence at one end of the junction differs from germline and may be a read error. This rearrangement joins TRBV15 to TRBJ2-3; TRBD1 matches 7 bases. Per the germline V gene, CDR1 is LNHNV and CDR2 is YYDKDF (reference sequence). The CDR3 is 14 residues long. The CDR3 is CATSRDRAADTQYF. The CDR3 nucleotides are TGTGCCACCAGCCGAGACAGGGCGGCAGATACGCAGTATTTT.

The rearrangement joins TRBV19 to TRBJ1-2; TRBD1 aligns across 8 bases. Germline V gene data show CDR1 as LNHDA and CDR2 as SQIVND (reference sequence). This CDR3 is 14 amino acids long. V was pared by 1 base and J by 6 bases, with 4 bases of the junction left unmatched. CDR3 region: CASSIGDRPHGYTF. CDR3 sequence (DNA): TGTGCCAGTAGTATAGGGGACAGGCCTCATGGCTACACCTTC.

V is TRBV9 and J is TRBJ2-2; D gene uncertain. CDR1 is SGDLS and CDR2 is YYNGEE in the germline V gene. The CDR3 totals 15 residues. V lost 1 base and J lost 0, with 7 bases in between. CDR3 bases: TGTGCCAGCAGCGTACGAGGTTCGAACACCGGGGAGCTGTTTTTT. As protein: CASSVRGSNTGELFF. Based on the CDR3 plus reference TRBV9 and TRBJ2-2, the full variable domain is DSGVTQTPKHLITATGQRVTLRCSPRSGDLSVYWYQQSLDQGLQFLIQYYNGEERAKGNILERFSAQQFPDLHSELNLSSLELGDSALYFCASSVRGSNTGELFFGEGSRLTVL.

The chain couples TRBV19 to TRBJ1-4; D not certain. Trimming took 3 bases from V and 7 from J, leaving 12 bases between them. The CDR3 covers 14 residues. From germline, CDR1 is LNHDA and CDR2 SQIVND (reference sequence). The CDR3 region is CASSMTGLVEKLFF. DNA for the CDR3: TGTGCCAGTAGTATGACGGGTCTTGTTGAAAAACTGTTTTTT.

This rearrangement joins TRBV27 to TRBJ1-5; D perhaps matches TRBD1 (5 bases). The CDR3 has 14 residues. Trimming removed 6 bases at V and 0 bases at J, with 9 bases between. Germline V gene lookup returns CDR1 MNHEY and CDR2 SMNVEV (reference sequence). The CDR3 spells CASREGYSNQPQHF. In DNA, the CDR3 is TGTGCCAGCAGGGAGGGGTATAGCAATCAGCCCCAGCATTTT.

The chain is built from TRBV6-1 and TRBJ2-2; 7 positions match TRBD2. This CDR3 has 19 residues. V was pared by 1 base and J by 4 bases, with 15 bases of the junction left unmatched. The V gene's germline CDR1 is MNHNS and CDR2 SASEGT. The CDR3 protein is CASSEVPPGIAGSTGELFF. In nucleotides, the CDR3 is TGTGCCAGCAGTGAAGTACCCCCGGGGATAGCGGGCAGCACCGGGGAGCTGTTTTTT.